A selection of T cell receptor beta chains follows, all from one sample in a study of OX40 agonist ivuxolimab in advanced cancers. Produced via immunoSEQ multiplex PCR; TCRdb's table is partial and in-frame only. The sample yields about 73,000 clones, 90% seen once. The specimen comprised CD4+ or CD8+ T cells sorted from blood, sampled in a trial of the OX40 agonist ivuxolimab. These receptors originate from an adult with an advanced solid tumor such as melanoma, head and neck, liver or kidney cancer. CDR3s include the opening cysteine and the closing phenylalanine or tryptophan. D genes are given only for firm matches. The listing skips clone size in some rows; elsewhere it reads once, few, many or a size class.

clone_size: -
v_call: TRBV28
d_call: TRBD2
j_call: TRBJ2-1
cdr3_aa: CASSLSASGSGEQFF
cdr3_nt: TGTGCCAGCAGTTTATCGGCTAGCGGGAGCGGTGAGCAGTTCTTC

clone_size: -
v_call: TRBV6-5
d_call: -
j_call: TRBJ2-7
cdr3_aa: CASSYYPTGRYEQYF
cdr3_nt: TGTGCCAGCAGTTACTATCCGACAGGGAGGTACGAGCAGTACTTC

clone_size: -
v_call: TRBV19
d_call: -
j_call: TRBJ1-5
cdr3_aa: CASIPGRDNNQPQHF
cdr3_nt: TGTGCCAGTATCCCAGGGCGGGATAATAATCAGCCCCAGCATTTT

clone_size: -
v_call: TRBV30
d_call: TRBD1
j_call: TRBJ1-2
cdr3_aa: CAWAGTVFSGYTF
cdr3_nt: TGTGCCTGGGCCGGGACAGTGTTCTCTGGCTACACCTTC

clone_size: -
v_call: TRBV5-1
d_call: -
j_call: TRBJ2-3
cdr3_aa: CASSLEGQTSDTQYF
cdr3_nt: TGCGCCAGCAGCTTGGAGGGACAAACCTCAGATACGCAGTATTTT

clone_size: -
v_call: TRBV30
d_call: -
j_call: TRBJ2-7
cdr3_aa: CAWTASRDEQYF
cdr3_nt: TGTGCCTGGACCGCCTCAAGGGACGAGCAGTACTTC

clone_size: -
v_call: TRBV7-3
d_call: TRBD2
j_call: TRBJ2-5
cdr3_aa: CASSHLAGVETQYF
cdr3_nt: TGTGCCAGCAGCCACCTAGCGGGAGTCGAGACCCAGTACTTC

clone_size: -
v_call: TRBV5-4
d_call: -
j_call: TRBJ2-3
cdr3_aa: CASRQIPGRITDTQYF
cdr3_nt: TGTGCCAGCAGACAGATCCCGGGACGGATCACAGATACGCAGTATTTT

clone_size: few
v_call: TRBV6-1
d_call: -
j_call: TRBJ1-5
cdr3_aa: CASSAPATGGNQPQHF
cdr3_nt: TGTGCCAGCAGTGCTCCCGCGACAGGTGGCAATCAGCCCCAGCATTTT

clone_size: -
v_call: TRBV7-2
d_call: TRBD1
j_call: TRBJ2-3
cdr3_aa: CASSSLGTGVSTDTQYF
cdr3_nt: TGTGCCAGCAGCTCCCTCGGGACAGGAGTTAGCACAGATACGCAGTATTTT

clone_size: -
v_call: TRBV7-2
d_call: TRBD2
j_call: TRBJ2-4
cdr3_aa: CASSLKGRGAAYF
cdr3_nt: TGTGCCAGCAGCTTAAAGGGGCGGGGGGCTGCGTACTTC

clone_size: -
v_call: TRBV7-8
d_call: TRBD2
j_call: TRBJ2-1
cdr3_aa: CASSRGEWDNEQFF
cdr3_nt: TGTGCCAGCAGTCGGGGGGAATGGGACAATGAGCAGTTCTTC

clone_size: -
v_call: TRBV9
d_call: -
j_call: TRBJ2-1
cdr3_aa: CASSVGSATNNEQFF
cdr3_nt: TGTGCCAGCAGCGTAGGTTCGGCGACTAACAATGAGCAGTTCTTC

clone_size: -
v_call: TRBV28
d_call: -
j_call: TRBJ1-5
cdr3_aa: CASRRTANQPQHF
cdr3_nt: TGTGCCAGCAGGCGGACAGCTAATCAGCCCCAGCATTTT

clone_size: -
v_call: TRBV19
d_call: -
j_call: TRBJ1-5
cdr3_aa: CASSPDRIQPQHF
cdr3_nt: TGTGCCAGTAGTCCCGACAGGATTCAGCCCCAGCATTTT

clone_size: once
v_call: TRBV7-2
d_call: TRBD2
j_call: TRBJ2-7
cdr3_aa: CASSPASGSDEQYF
cdr3_nt: TGTGCCAGCAGCCCGGCTAGCGGGAGTGACGAGCAGTACTTC

clone_size: -
v_call: TRBV7-6
d_call: -
j_call: TRBJ2-7
cdr3_aa: CASSQAVDYEQYF
cdr3_nt: TGTGCCAGCAGCCAGGCTGTCGATTACGAGCAGTACTTC

clone_size: -
v_call: TRBV7-2
d_call: -
j_call: TRBJ1-5
cdr3_aa: CASSLAVFSGQPQHF
cdr3_nt: TGTGCCAGCAGCTTAGCGGTATTCTCCGGTCAGCCCCAGCATTTT

clone_size: -
v_call: TRBV11-2
d_call: TRBD2
j_call: TRBJ2-1
cdr3_aa: CASSLGRLAGVGNEQFF
cdr3_nt: TGTGCCAGCAGCTTAGGTCGACTAGCGGGAGTAGGTAATGAGCAGTTCTTC

clone_size: -
v_call: TRBV6-6
d_call: -
j_call: TRBJ2-3
cdr3_aa: CASSYPSRGTDTQYF
cdr3_nt: TGTGCCAGCAGTTACCCGAGCAGGGGAACAGATACGCAGTATTTT

clone_size: -
v_call: TRBV28
d_call: -
j_call: TRBJ1-2
cdr3_aa: CASSFTGIGLYTF
cdr3_nt: TGTGCCAGCAGTTTCACGGGCATCGGGCTCTACACCTTC

clone_size: few
v_call: TRBV7-2
d_call: -
j_call: TRBJ2-7
cdr3_aa: CASSSMREQYF
cdr3_nt: TGTGCCAGCAGCTCCATGAGGGAGCAGTACTTC

clone_size: -
v_call: TRBV25-1
d_call: -
j_call: TRBJ2-6
cdr3_aa: CASSEWGQQGTGANVLTF
cdr3_nt: TGTGCCAGCAGTGAATGGGGCCAACAAGGGACTGGGGCCAACGTCCTGACTTTC

clone_size: once
v_call: TRBV19
d_call: -
j_call: TRBJ1-5
cdr3_aa: CASSIGRNNQPQHF
cdr3_nt: TGTGCCAGTAGTATCGGCAGGAACAATCAGCCCCAGCATTTT

clone_size: -
v_call: TRBV6-5
d_call: -
j_call: TRBJ1-2
cdr3_aa: CANQIRAVDGYTF
cdr3_nt: TGTGCCAACCAGATTCGGGCCGTCGATGGCTACACCTTC

clone_size: -
v_call: TRBV10-3
d_call: -
j_call: TRBJ2-2
cdr3_aa: CAISEVATTGELFF
cdr3_nt: TGTGCCATCAGTGAGGTGGCCACCACCGGGGAGCTGTTTTTT

clone_size: -
v_call: TRBV30
d_call: -
j_call: TRBJ1-1
cdr3_aa: CAWGRTGPEAFF
cdr3_nt: TGTGCCTGGGGTAGAACAGGGCCTGAAGCTTTCTTT

clone_size: -
v_call: TRBV27
d_call: -
j_call: TRBJ2-7
cdr3_aa: CATGVRGPSNEQYF
cdr3_nt: TGTGCCACGGGGGTCCGGGGCCCCTCGAACGAGCAGTACTTC

clone_size: -
v_call: TRBV5-4
d_call: -
j_call: TRBJ2-1
cdr3_aa: CASRPQLYPSSGNEQFF
cdr3_nt: TGTGCCAGCAGGCCACAACTTTACCCAAGTAGTGGCAATGAGCAGTTCTTC